This T cell receptor beta chain was identified during a study of blood T cell repertoires in COVID-19. Across the whole study: T cells, B-cell-depleted T cells, or PBMCs supplied cDNA or gDNA.

CDR3 length: 14 residues. Trimming cost V 0 bases and J 3 bases, with 9 bases left between them. The germline CDR1 and CDR2 sequences are KGHSY and FQNENV. Original processing notes: Reference gene primers were amplified, and this amplification served to estimate nucleated cell counts. Profiling relied on immunoSEQ multiplex PCR, and the TCRdb table lists in-frame clones only, not all of them. V and J calls and clone size are as listed in that table; D and trimming were resolved from the DNA. The top ten clones hold roughly 8% of a sample with 110,000 or so clones, roughly 90% of them seen once. The gene calls are TRBV16 and TRBJ2-7; weak D call: TRBD1 (6 bases). The TCR comes from a man aged 70-80 years who had recovered from COVID-19. Sequencing was performed on peripheral blood. The CDR3 DNA sequence: TGTGCCAGCAGCCAATCGGGACAATACTACGAGCAGTACTTC. This sequence encodes CASSQSGQYYEQYF.